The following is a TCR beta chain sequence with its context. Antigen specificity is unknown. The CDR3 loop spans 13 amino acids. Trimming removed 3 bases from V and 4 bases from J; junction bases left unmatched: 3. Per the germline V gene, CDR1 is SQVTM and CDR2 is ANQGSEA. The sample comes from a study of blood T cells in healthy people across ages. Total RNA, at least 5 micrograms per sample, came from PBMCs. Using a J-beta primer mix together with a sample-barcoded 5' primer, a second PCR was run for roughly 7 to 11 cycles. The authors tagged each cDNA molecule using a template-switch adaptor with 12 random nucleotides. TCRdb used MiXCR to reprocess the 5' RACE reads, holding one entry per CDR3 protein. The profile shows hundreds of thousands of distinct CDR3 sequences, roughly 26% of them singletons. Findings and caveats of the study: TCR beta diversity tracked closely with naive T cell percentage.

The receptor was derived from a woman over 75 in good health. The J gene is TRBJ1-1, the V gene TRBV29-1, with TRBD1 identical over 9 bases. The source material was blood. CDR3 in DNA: TGCAGCGTTGAGACAGGGGGGGGCACTGAAGCTTTCTTT. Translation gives CSVETGGGTEAFF.